This TCR beta chain appears in the sequencing data of a study of response to subunit inactivated influenza vaccine. This clonotype was seen a few times. Antigen: not known. Whole-study results and caveats: A suggestion made by the authors is that each seasonal influenza vaccination recruits few new T cells.

Trimming left V 6 bases short and J 5 bases short, with 10 bases between. Germline values: CDR1 MGHRA, CDR2 YSYEKL. The CDR3 is 13 amino acids. TCRdb analysed the RT-PCR reads with MiXCR anew, one entry per CDR3 protein. The data show 450,000 to 600,000 distinct CDR3 sequences, 15% to 20% seen once. The source is a man between 50 and 70 years old who received an inactivated influenza vaccine. The chain combines TRBV4-1 with TRBJ1-4, with D unresolved. Sequenced material: CD4+ T cells sorted from PBMCs, taken roughly 24 months after vaccination. This CDR3 is CASRPDSNEKLFF. In DNA, the CDR3 is TGCGCCAGCAGGCCGGATTCAAATGAAAAACTGTTTTTT.